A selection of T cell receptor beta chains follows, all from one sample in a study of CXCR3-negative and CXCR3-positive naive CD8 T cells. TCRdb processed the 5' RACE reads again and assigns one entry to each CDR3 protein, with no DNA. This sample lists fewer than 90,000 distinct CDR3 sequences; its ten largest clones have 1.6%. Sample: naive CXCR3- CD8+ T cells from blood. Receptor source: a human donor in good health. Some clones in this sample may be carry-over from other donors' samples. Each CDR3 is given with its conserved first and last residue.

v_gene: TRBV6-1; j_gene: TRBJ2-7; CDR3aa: CASSEAGVEQYF
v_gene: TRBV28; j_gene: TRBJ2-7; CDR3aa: CASSLQVRATSGSYEQYF
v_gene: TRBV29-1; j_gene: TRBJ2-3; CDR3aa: CSVEAPGQGTTDTQYF
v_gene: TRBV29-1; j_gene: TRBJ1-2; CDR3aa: CSVPEGGSGYTF
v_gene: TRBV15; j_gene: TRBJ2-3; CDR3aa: CATSRGAGTDTQYF
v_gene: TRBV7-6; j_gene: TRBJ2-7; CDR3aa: CASSATGGSYEQYF
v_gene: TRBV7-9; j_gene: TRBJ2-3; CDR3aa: CARREGGTDTQYF
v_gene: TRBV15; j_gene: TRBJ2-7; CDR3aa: CATSRSNREFPYEQYF
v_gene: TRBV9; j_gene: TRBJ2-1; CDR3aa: CASSVDRENEQFF
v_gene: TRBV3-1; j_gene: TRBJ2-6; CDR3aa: CASSQGESSGANVLTF
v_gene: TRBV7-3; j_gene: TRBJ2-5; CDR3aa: CASSSLQGPQETQYF
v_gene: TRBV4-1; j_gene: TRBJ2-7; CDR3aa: CASSPEIGGSPWEQYF
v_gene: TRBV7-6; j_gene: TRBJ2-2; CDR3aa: CASSLVTPRLAGKNTGELFF
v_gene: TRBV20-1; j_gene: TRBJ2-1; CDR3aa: CSAKSLAGGNEQFF
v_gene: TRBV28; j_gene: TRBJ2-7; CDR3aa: CASRLDDLNTYEQYF
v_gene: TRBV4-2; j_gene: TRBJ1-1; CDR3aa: CASSPTGLATEAFF
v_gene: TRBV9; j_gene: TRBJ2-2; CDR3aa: CASRPPLGEDTGELFF
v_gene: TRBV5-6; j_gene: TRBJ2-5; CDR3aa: CASSLGQGGETQYF
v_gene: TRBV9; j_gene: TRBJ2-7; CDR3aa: CASSVQGSSYEQYF
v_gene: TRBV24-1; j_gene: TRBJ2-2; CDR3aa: CATSDKRTGGFGERFF
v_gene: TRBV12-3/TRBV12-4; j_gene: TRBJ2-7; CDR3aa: CASSYTGTGVYEQYF
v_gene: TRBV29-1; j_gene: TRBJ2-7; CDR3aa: CSVGPTDYEQYF
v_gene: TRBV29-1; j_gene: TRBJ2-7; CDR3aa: CSVEVPGLYEQYF
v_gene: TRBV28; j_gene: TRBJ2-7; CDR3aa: CASSSRISYEQYF
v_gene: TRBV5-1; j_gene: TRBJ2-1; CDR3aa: CASTPRDYNEQFF
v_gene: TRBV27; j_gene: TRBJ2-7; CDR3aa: CASSNRGLGNEQYF
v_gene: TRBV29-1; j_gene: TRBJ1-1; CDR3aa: CSGERNTEAFF
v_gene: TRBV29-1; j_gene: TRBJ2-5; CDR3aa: CSVDWDRVPAQYF
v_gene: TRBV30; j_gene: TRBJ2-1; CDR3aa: CAWSVGNEQFF
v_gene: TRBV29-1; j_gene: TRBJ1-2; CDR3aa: CSVVSGQGTSNYGYTF
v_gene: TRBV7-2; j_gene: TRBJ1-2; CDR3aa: CASSLAHGQVDGYTF
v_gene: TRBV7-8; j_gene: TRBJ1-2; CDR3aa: CALWETSYGYTF
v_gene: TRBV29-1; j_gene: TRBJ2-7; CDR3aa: CSVEYYRGEQYF
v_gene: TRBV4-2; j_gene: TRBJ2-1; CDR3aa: CASSQRQGPSNEQFF
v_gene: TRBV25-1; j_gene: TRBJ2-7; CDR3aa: CASSEVGNYEQYF
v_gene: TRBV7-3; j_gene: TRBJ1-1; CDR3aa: CASRPQGGGTEAFF
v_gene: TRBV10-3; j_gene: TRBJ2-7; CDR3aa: CAISGLGSEDYEQYF
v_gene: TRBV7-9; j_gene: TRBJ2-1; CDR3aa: CASSQGRGLGEQFF
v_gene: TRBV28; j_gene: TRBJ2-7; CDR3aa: CASSSGTGGSYEQYF
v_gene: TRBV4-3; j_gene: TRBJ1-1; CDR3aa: CASSQRTINTEAFF
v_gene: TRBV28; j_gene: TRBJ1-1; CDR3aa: CASSFRGGNTEAFF
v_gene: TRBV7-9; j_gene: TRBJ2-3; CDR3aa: CASSTLAGGYTDTQYF
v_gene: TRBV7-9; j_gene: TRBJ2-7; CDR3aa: CASSQGVPEQYF
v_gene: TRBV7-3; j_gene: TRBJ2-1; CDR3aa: CASRLSPGGFNEQFF
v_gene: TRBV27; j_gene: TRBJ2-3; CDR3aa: CASSLEVGGGGDTQYF
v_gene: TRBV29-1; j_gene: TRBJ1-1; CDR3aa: CSVDRGGTEAFF
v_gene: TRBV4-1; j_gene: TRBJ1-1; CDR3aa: CASSPVPQGQLNTEAFF
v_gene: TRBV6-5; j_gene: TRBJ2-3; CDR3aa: CASATGGGTDTQYF